A selection of T cell receptor beta chains follows, all from one sample in a study of CD4 and CD8 cells across lung adenocarcinoma regions. One entry per CDR3 protein, called by TCRdb with MiXCR from the PCR reads. The sample has some 25,000 distinct CDR3 sequences, over 45% seen once. Sequencing used CD8+ T cells from the center of a lung tumor. These TCRs come from a male donor with lung adenocarcinoma. The CD4 and CD8 labels of this study may be unreliable. Each CDR3 is given without its conserved first and last residue.

length: 14; V: TRBV10-1; CDR3: ASSAGFGGAGNIQY
length: 12; V: TRBV6-1; CDR3: AGMGRGRKETQY
length: 14; V: TRBV6-1; CDR3: ASSERDRGAKNTQY
length: 12; V: TRBV6-1; CDR3: ASSEMTGQNVQY
length: 9; V: TRBV6-1; CDR3: ASDVKDTQY
length: 13; V: TRBV10-3; CDR3: AITAGTGSTDTQY
length: 11; V: TRBV6-1; CDR3: ASTTTEGYEQY
length: 12; V: TRBV9; CDR3: ASSVGWSWETQY
length: 14; V: TRBV10-3; CDR3: AVKTGGYSGANVLT
length: 14; V: TRBV6-1; CDR3: ASSEFFGTETYEQY
length: 12; V: TRBV6-4; CDR3: ASSERGQRGEQF
length: 12; V: TRBV6-5; CDR3: ASNRAASQETQY
length: 11; V: TRBV6-1; CDR3: ASSEGGGLVQY
length: 12; V: TRBV7-2; CDR3: ASSLSGGTGELF
length: 13; V: TRBV6-1; CDR3: ASREGGRWSYEQY
length: 13; V: TRBV6-1; CDR3: ARAKGGRDAETQY
length: 14; V: TRBV30; CDR3: AWSRPGGVSTDTQY